The clone carrying this T cell receptor beta chain showed up just once. These data originate in a study of control samples from healthy donors and cancer patients. Generated by immunoSEQ multiplex PCR, the TCRdb table keeps only in-frame clones and is missing some. The data show 90,000 to 120,000 clones, with roughly four fifths seen just once and approximately 7% held by the top ten. The CDR3 is made up of 14 amino acids. The trim removed 3 bases at V and 6 bases at J, leaving 3 bases unmatched. Germline CDR1 SGHNT, CDR2 YYREEE (reference sequence). The chain links TRBV5-4 to TRBJ1-1, with 12 bases that match TRBD1. This clonotype was sampled from a man aged 18 to 30 in good health. Specimen: blood. CDR3 sequence reads: CASSSGTGGPEAFF. CDR3 bases: TGTGCCAGCAGCTCCGGGACAGGGGGCCCTGAAGCTTTCTTT.